The rows below give T cell receptor beta chains drawn from one sample of a study of human T cells and chemical hapten exposure. TCRdb independently ran MiXCR on the RACE reads; one entry per CDR3 protein. The sample contains more than 250,000 distinct CDR3 sequences, over 8% of which appear only once. The input for sequencing was whole blood, taken in connection with sensitization to the hapten diphenylcyclopropenone (DPC). Every receptor here comes from a woman aged 35 to 49 with alopecia areata. Some clones in this sample may be carry-over from other donors' samples. Both conserved end residues are part of each CDR3. Each record gives: V gene, J gene, D gene, clone size, CDR3 protein, CDR3 DNA. A D gene is named only where the DNA matches it firmly. Expanded clones are given a class, and other clones once, few, many or no size at all.

V gene: TRBV6-6; J gene: TRBJ2-1; D gene: TRBD2; clone size: many; CDR3 protein: CASSTGLATYNEQFF; CDR3 DNA: TGTGCCAGCAGTACGGGACTAGCGACCTACAATGAGCAGTTCTTC
V gene: TRBV6-2/TRBV6-3; J gene: TRBJ2-1; D gene: -; clone size: many; CDR3 protein: CASSNYREGGNEQFF; CDR3 DNA: TGTGCCAGCAGTAACTACAGGGAAGGGGGCAATGAGCAGTTCTTC
V gene: TRBV6-2/TRBV6-3; J gene: TRBJ2-2; D gene: TRBD1; clone size: many; CDR3 protein: CASSYSLDRGETGELFF; CDR3 DNA: TGTGCCAGCAGTTACTCCCTGGACAGGGGAGAGACCGGGGAGCTGTTTTTT
V gene: TRBV5-1; J gene: TRBJ1-5; D gene: TRBD1; clone size: many; CDR3 protein: CASSEAGGRQPQHF; CDR3 DNA: TGCGCCAGCAGCGAGGCAGGGGGACGGCAGCCCCAGCATTTT
V gene: TRBV5-1; J gene: TRBJ2-7; D gene: -; clone size: few; CDR3 protein: CASSSRANAGEQYF; CDR3 DNA: TGCGCCAGCAGCTCACGGGCCAACGCCGGCGAGCAGTACTTC
V gene: TRBV7-2; J gene: TRBJ2-5; D gene: -; clone size: many; CDR3 protein: CASSPHRTQEYF; CDR3 DNA: TGTGCCAGCAGCCCGCATCGGACCCAGGAGTACTTC
V gene: TRBV29-1; J gene: TRBJ2-2; D gene: TRBD1; clone size: few; CDR3 protein: CSVSGQGLTNTGELFF; CDR3 DNA: TGCAGTGTCTCGGGACAGGGGCTTACGAACACCGGGGAGCTGTTTTTT
V gene: TRBV5-6; J gene: TRBJ2-1; D gene: TRBD1; clone size: -; CDR3 protein: CASSPKNRGSDNEQFF; CDR3 DNA: TGTGCCAGCAGCCCTAAGAACAGGGGCTCTGACAATGAGCAGTTCTTC
V gene: TRBV28; J gene: TRBJ2-7; D gene: -; clone size: -; CDR3 protein: CASSLLGHHEQYF; CDR3 DNA: TGTGCCAGCAGTTTATTGGGCCACCACGAGCAGTACTTC
V gene: TRBV29-1; J gene: TRBJ2-6; D gene: -; clone size: few; CDR3 protein: CSVVQGSGANVLTF; CDR3 DNA: TGCAGCGTTGTACAGGGTTCTGGGGCCAACGTCCTGACTTTC
V gene: TRBV5-1; J gene: TRBJ1-3; D gene: -; clone size: many; CDR3 protein: CASSGGGPNQGNTIYF; CDR3 DNA: TGCGCCAGCAGCGGCGGGGGACCCAACCAAGGAAACACCATATATTTT
V gene: TRBV7-9; J gene: TRBJ2-6; D gene: TRBD2; clone size: few; CDR3 protein: CASSRPGRGNVLTF; CDR3 DNA: TGTGCCAGCAGCCGGCCCGGGAGGGGCAACGTCCTGACTTTC
V gene: TRBV29-1; J gene: TRBJ1-4; D gene: TRBD1; clone size: few; CDR3 protein: CSVADRGVGEKLFF; CDR3 DNA: TGCAGCGTTGCCGACAGGGGTGTCGGTGAAAAACTGTTTTTT
V gene: TRBV20-1; J gene: TRBJ2-2; D gene: TRBD2; clone size: few; CDR3 protein: CSARGLAGIKNTGELFF; CDR3 DNA: TGCAGTGCCCGTGGACTAGCGGGAATTAAGAACACCGGGGAGCTGTTTTTT
V gene: TRBV2; J gene: TRBJ1-2; D gene: TRBD1; clone size: few; CDR3 protein: CARAPGTDNYGYTF; CDR3 DNA: TGTGCCAGAGCGCCCGGGACAGATAACTATGGCTACACCTTC
V gene: TRBV5-1; J gene: TRBJ2-1; D gene: -; clone size: -; CDR3 protein: CASSIVSGTYNEQFF; CDR3 DNA: TGCGCCAGCAGCATCGTGAGTGGGACCTACAATGAGCAGTTCTTC
V gene: TRBV12-3/TRBV12-4; J gene: TRBJ2-2; D gene: -; clone size: many; CDR3 protein: CASSLEFVGELFF; CDR3 DNA: TGTGCCAGCAGTTTAGAATTTGTCGGGGAGCTGTTTTTT
V gene: TRBV12-3/TRBV12-4; J gene: TRBJ1-1; D gene: -; clone size: many; CDR3 protein: CASSLVQNTEAFF; CDR3 DNA: TGTGCCAGCAGTTTGGTCCAGAACACTGAAGCTTTCTTT
V gene: TRBV20-1; J gene: TRBJ2-7; D gene: -; clone size: -; CDR3 protein: CSAPPPGLRGGYEQYF; CDR3 DNA: TGCAGTGCTCCCCCGCCGGGGCTAAGAGGGGGCTACGAGCAGTACTTC
V gene: TRBV29-1; J gene: TRBJ2-5; D gene: -; clone size: few; CDR3 protein: CSVAPNTQETQYF; CDR3 DNA: TGCAGCGTTGCCCCCAATACTCAAGAGACCCAGTACTTC
V gene: TRBV7-3; J gene: TRBJ1-5; D gene: -; clone size: -; CDR3 protein: CASSIQGQPQHF; CDR3 DNA: TGTGCCAGCAGCATACAGGGCCAGCCCCAGCATTTT
V gene: TRBV9; J gene: TRBJ2-7; D gene: -; clone size: few; CDR3 protein: CASSVRAETYEQYF; CDR3 DNA: TGTGCCAGCAGCGTTAGGGCGGAGACCTACGAGCAGTACTTC